The next 28 T cell receptor beta chains were all read from a single sample in a study of response to subunit inactivated influenza vaccine. TCRdb called the RT-PCR reads again in MiXCR, with one record for every CDR3 protein. The sample includes about 650,000 distinct CDR3 sequences, less than 20% of them seen just once. Sequencing used PBMCs from blood, obtained roughly 12 days after vaccination. Receptors originate from a man aged 45-65 years who received an inactivated influenza vaccine.

This clonotype has more than one count but fewer than ten. The gene calls are TRBV6-1 and TRBJ2-1; D is perhaps TRBD2 (7 bases). Germline V gene lookup returns CDR1 MNHNS and CDR2 SASEGT. The CDR3 contains 16 residues. With 2 bases removed from V and 1 base from J, the gap between germline ends came to 12 bases. The CDR3 protein is CASSEKGGASYNEQFF. In DNA, the CDR3 is TGTGCCAGCAGTGAAAAGGGGGGGGCTTCCTACAATGAGCAGTTCTTC.

The chain couples TRBV5-1 to TRBJ1-2; a weak D match, TRBD1 (6 bases). The CDR3 contains 13 residues. V dropped 3 bases and J dropped 6 bases, with 12 bases sitting between them. Germline V gene sequence: CDR1 SGHRS, CDR2 YFSETQ. Here the CDR3 reads CASSWGQGHGYTF. The CDR3, as DNA: TGCGCCAGCAGCTGGGGGCAGGGGCATGGCTACACCTTC.

This clonotype was detected only a few times. V and J are TRBV6-5 and TRBJ2-1, with D perhaps TRBD2 (6 bases). Trimming took off 6 bases at V and 4 bases at J, with 16 bases between the two ends. Germline V CDR1 and CDR2: MNHEY, SVGAGI. The CDR3 is 15 amino acids. In DNA form, the CDR3 reads TGTGCCAGCAGATTAGCCGGGACTTCTTACAATGAGCAGTTCTTC. Encoded protein: CASRLAGTSYNEQFF.

The chain couples TRBV28 to TRBJ2-5; D not certain. V lost 2 bases and J lost 1, with 5 bases in between. CDR3 length equals 13 residues. Looked up from germline, CDR1 is MDHEN and CDR2 is SYDVKM. CDR3 bases: TGTGCCAGCAGTTTACCCACCCAAGAGACCCAGTACTTC. Its protein is CASSLPTQETQYF.

The gene calls are TRBV12-3 or TRBV12-4 and TRBJ2-1, with D unresolved. The ends were cut back, 6 bases at V and 10 bases at J, with 19 bases in the middle. The CDR3 length is 14 residues. The CDR3 nucleotides are TGTGCCAGCAGCCCCCCTCGGCAGGCCGTGGAGCAGTTCTTC. It yields the protein CASSPPRQAVEQFF.

Note on this clonotype: A junction end diverges from the germline sequence, so it may reflect a read error. V gene TRBV4-3 combines with J gene TRBJ2-7, with D unresolved. CDR1 LGHNA and CDR2 YSLEER come from the germline V gene. The CDR3 covers 15 residues. For the CDR3, the DNA is TGCGCCAGCAGCCAAGGTTATGGTAACCGTTACGAGCAGCACTTC. Its translation is CASSQGYGNRYEQHF.

This clonotype appeared many times. V gene TRBV12-3 or TRBV12-4 combines with J gene TRBJ1-1; weak D call: TRBD1 (5 bases). The CDR3 consists of 13 residues. The V gene lost 4 bases and the J gene lost 5 bases, with 11 bases spanning the gap. Written as DNA, the CDR3 is TGTGCCAGCAGTTATGGGGGGATTACTGAAGCTTTCTTT. This gives the protein CASSYGGITEAFF.

J is TRBJ2-1 and V is TRBV9; 7 nucleotides align to TRBD1. CDR1 and CDR2 (germline): SGDLS, YYNGEE. V lost 2 bases and J lost 16; bases outside the gene matches: 12. The CDR3 spans 13 residues. The CDR3 loop reads CASSVANTGDRFF. CDR3 bases: TGTGCCAGCAGCGTCGCTAATACAGGGGATCGCTTCTTC.

The gene calls are TRBV6-2 or TRBV6-3 and TRBJ2-1; D uncertain. From germline, CDR1 is MNHEY and CDR2 SVGEGT. This CDR3 contains 17 residues. The V and J ends lost 7 bases and 0 bases respectively, with 19 bases between them. CDR3 in DNA: TGTGCCAGCACTCCTAAAGAACACCAGAGCTCCTACAATGAGCAGTTCTTC. Translated, it gives CASTPKEHQSSYNEQFF.

V gene TRBV9 combines with J gene TRBJ1-2; D is uncertain. Germline lookup yields CDR1 SGDLS and CDR2 YYNGEE. V was cut by 2 bases and J by 9 bases, with 11 bases left in between. This CDR3 region has 12 residues. CDR3 in amino acids: CASSVSLGSYTF. In DNA form, the CDR3 reads TGTGCCAGCAGCGTTTCACTGGGGAGCTACACCTTC. The whole variable domain, filled in from reference TRBV9 and TRBJ1-2, reads DSGVTQTPKHLITATGQRVTLRCSPRSGDLSVYWYQQSLDQGLQFLIQYYNGEERAKGNILERFSAQQFPDLHSELNLSSLELGDSALYFCASSVSLGSYTFGSGTRLTVV.

The genes are TRBV7-9 and TRBJ2-7; D perhaps matches TRBD1 (7 bases). Trimming pared 5 bases from V and 6 bases from J, leaving 14 bases between. CDR3 length equals 13 residues. Germline V gene lookup returns CDR1 SEHNR and CDR2 FQNEAQ (reference sequence). The CDR3 DNA is TGTGCCAGCAGCCCGTGGCAGGGGGGCGAGCAGTACTTC. Protein sequence: CASSPWQGGEQYF.

This clonotype was recorded many times. This chain uses TRBV3-1 with TRBJ1-6; the D is unclear. This CDR3 has 13 amino acids. V shed 1 base and J shed 10 bases, with 8 bases lying between them. CDR1 is LGHDT, CDR2 YNNKEL, per germline (reference sequence). CDR3 sequence reads: CASSQGPQSPLHF. Here the CDR3 DNA reads TGTGCCAGCAGCCAAGGGCCGCAATCACCCCTCCACTTT.

The rearrangement joins TRBV5-1 to TRBJ1-5, with D perhaps matching TRBD1 (5 bases). The CDR3 totals 14 residues. Trimming stripped 4 bases from V and 3 bases from J, with 11 bases between. From germline, CDR1 is SGHRS and CDR2 YFSETQ. Here the CDR3 DNA reads TGCGCCAGCAGCACGGGGGATTTCAATCAGCCCCAGCATTTT. It yields the protein CASSTGDFNQPQHF.

The rearrangement uses TRBV12-3 or TRBV12-4 and TRBJ1-1; D is unclear. There are 13 residues in the CDR3. V lost 5 bases and J 0 bases, leaving 7 bases between the germline ends. The CDR3 coding sequence is TGTGCCAGCAGTAAGACACTGAACACTGAAGCTTTCTTT. This gives the protein CASSKTLNTEAFF.

The chain recombines TRBV5-1 with TRBJ1-1, with TRBD1 identical over 8 bases. The germline gives CDR1 SGHRS, CDR2 YFSETQ. The ends lost 6 bases at V and 7 bases at J; junction bases unmatched: 11. This CDR3 comprises 14 residues. The CDR3 sequence: CASNQQGGLDEAFF. The CDR3 nucleotides read TGCGCCAGCAACCAACAGGGGGGCTTAGATGAAGCTTTCTTT.

This clonotype occurred many times. The rearrangement links TRBV6-1 to TRBJ2-3, with 9 bases matching TRBD2. This CDR3 comprises 13 residues. Germline V gene lookup returns CDR1 MNHNS and CDR2 SASEGT. CDR3 bases: TGTGTCTCGGCTAGCGGGGGCACAGATACGCAGTATTTT. It specifies CVSASGGTDTQYF.

This chain uses TRBV6-1 with TRBJ2-1, with D uncertain. V gave up 8 bases and J gave up 0 bases, with 17 bases separating them. The length of the CDR3 is 16 residues. Germline V gene lookup returns CDR1 MNHNS and CDR2 SASEGT. The CDR3 region is CASGSARARSYNEQFF. The CDR3 DNA sequence: TGTGCCAGCGGCTCCGCCCGGGCGCGCTCCTACAATGAGCAGTTCTTC.

The CDR3: CASSANGGPSGGAPDTQYF. The DNA of the CDR3 is TGTGCCAGCAGTGCCAATGGGGGTCCTAGCGGGGGGGCCCCAGATACGCAGTATTTT. The chain couples TRBV2 to TRBJ2-3; the match to TRBD2 covers 12 bases. The CDR3 sequence is 19 residues long. The V gene's germline CDR1 is SNHLY and CDR2 FYNNEI. V gave up 4 bases and J gave up 4 bases; unmatched junction bases: 15.

The rearrangement uses TRBV7-8 and TRBJ2-2; TRBD2 matches 12 bases. The CDR3 has 18 amino acids. CDR1 SGHVS and CDR2 FQNEAQ come from the germline V gene. Trimming cost V 3 bases and J 6 bases; bases outside gene matches: 11. The CDR3 region is CASSFPLRLAGAAGELFF. CDR3 sequence (DNA): TGTGCCAGCAGCTTCCCCCTCCGACTAGCGGGAGCGGCCGGGGAGCTGTTTTTT.

The chain carries TRBV28 and TRBJ2-5; 9 bases are shared with TRBD2. The CDR3 covers 15 residues. CDR1 is MDHEN, CDR2 SYDVKM, per germline. Germline trimming cut 8 bases from V and 5 bases from J; bases unmatched to any gene: 12. The CDR3 coding sequence is TGTGCCAGCGGGAAGATGAGCGGGGGGCTCGAGACCCAGTACTTC. It is translated as CASGKMSGGLETQYF.

This chain links TRBV6-2 or TRBV6-3 with TRBJ2-7; D ambiguous. CDR1 is MNHEY and CDR2 is SVGEGT in the germline V gene. The V and J ends lost 0 bases and 9 bases respectively, with 9 bases between them. The length of the CDR3 is 12 residues. This chain's CDR3 is CASSYSMGWQYF. Here the CDR3 DNA reads TGTGCCAGCAGTTACTCGATGGGGTGGCAGTACTTC.

Comment on this clonotype: One end of the junction fails to match germline, which may point to a read error. V usage is TRBV24-1 and J usage is TRBJ2-7; 7 bases agree with TRBD1. Per the germline V gene, CDR1 is KGHDR and CDR2 is SFDVKD. This CDR3 contains 14 residues. For the CDR3, the DNA is TGTGCCACCTGTGACCCCCGACAGGGCTACGAGCAGTACTTC. Translation gives CATCDPRQGYEQYF.

This clonotype appeared a few times. This chain uses TRBV12-3 or TRBV12-4 with TRBJ1-1; D gene unclear. V shed 3 bases and J shed 3 bases, with 11 bases lying between them. The CDR3 covers 14 residues. CDR3 protein: CASSFMYLDTEAFF. The CDR3 DNA follows: TGTGCCAGCAGTTTTATGTATTTGGACACTGAAGCTTTCTTT.

This rearrangement joins TRBV7-2 to TRBJ2-1; maybe TRBD1 (5 bases). From germline, CDR1 is SGHTA and CDR2 FQGNSA. V lost 2 bases and J lost 4, with 9 bases in between. This CDR3 comprises 14 residues. CDR3 nucleotide sequence: TGTGCCAGCAGCTTAAGACAGATGTACAATGAGCAGTTCTTC. It codes for CASSLRQMYNEQFF. Variable domain in full (rest from reference TRBV7-2 and TRBJ2-1): GAGVSQSPSNKVTEKGKDVELRCDPISGHTALYWYRQSLGQGLEFLIYFQGNSAPDKSGLPSDRFSAERTGGSVSTLTIQRTQQEDSAVYLCASSLRQMYNEQFFGPGTRLTVL.

This clonotype was seen repeatedly, ten times or more. V is TRBV12-3 or TRBV12-4 and J is TRBJ2-2; no clear D gene. Trimming stripped 3 bases from V and 6 bases from J, with 20 bases between. The CDR3 spans 17 residues. The CDR3 DNA reads TGTGCCAGCAGTTTGTTCCCGGCCACGAATGTCGCCGGGGAGCTGTTTTTT. Its translation is CASSLFPATNVAGELFF.

The V and J genes are TRBV4-1 and TRBJ2-7; TRBD2 aligns across 7 bases. The CDR3 runs to 15 residues. Germline-derived CDR1 and CDR2 are MGHRA and YSYEKL. With 0 bases clipped from V and 4 bases from J, the junction kept 6 bases outside the gene matches. CDR3: CASSQDAGEVYEQYF. Here the CDR3 DNA reads TGCGCCAGCAGCCAAGATGCGGGGGAGGTTTACGAGCAGTACTTC.

The chain combines TRBV15 with TRBJ2-7, with 9 bases lining up with TRBD1. From germline, CDR1 is LNHNV and CDR2 YYDKDF (reference sequence). There are 15 residues in the CDR3. Germline trimming cut 3 bases from V and 4 bases from J; bases unmatched to any gene: 7. CDR3 protein: CATSSRDRVFYEQYF. The CDR3 DNA follows: TGTGCCACCAGCAGCCGGGACAGGGTGTTTTACGAGCAGTACTTC.

The genes are TRBV12-5 and TRBJ2-1; TRBD1 agrees at 8 bases. Trimming cost V 6 bases and J 6 bases; bases outside gene matches: 10. Germline V gene data show CDR1 as LGHNT and CDR2 as FRNRAP. The CDR3 has 15 amino acids. CDR3: CASGAGRGPSNEQFF. The CDR3 region has the DNA TGTGCTAGTGGAGCCGGCAGGGGGCCCTCCAATGAGCAGTTCTTC.